The T cell receptor beta chain described here comes from a study of blood T cell repertoires in COVID-19. Background on the study: COVID-19 samples from acute and convalescent phases originated in the United States, Italy and Spain.

Original processing notes: Researchers report that nucleated cell counts were estimated from reference gene primer amplification. Clones were read by immunoSEQ multiplex PCR, and TCRdb kept only the in-frame ones, dropping some. That table supplies the V and J calls and clone size; D and trimming were determined from the DNA. In the table there are over 150,000 clones, about four fifths of which are singletons. This clone appeared once. Sequenced: peripheral blood. The sequence came from a woman of 80 years or more with acute or convalescent COVID-19.

CDR3 in DNA: TGTGCCAGCAGTCAAGGACAGGGGGCGGGTGGCTACACCTTC. This gives the protein CASSQGQGAGGYTF. V gene TRBV6-6 combines with J gene TRBJ1-2; the match to TRBD1 covers 11 bases. V gave up 5 bases and J gave up 7 bases; unmatched junction bases: 6. CDR1 and CDR2 (germline): MNHNY, SVGAGI (reference sequence). The CDR3 length is 14 residues.